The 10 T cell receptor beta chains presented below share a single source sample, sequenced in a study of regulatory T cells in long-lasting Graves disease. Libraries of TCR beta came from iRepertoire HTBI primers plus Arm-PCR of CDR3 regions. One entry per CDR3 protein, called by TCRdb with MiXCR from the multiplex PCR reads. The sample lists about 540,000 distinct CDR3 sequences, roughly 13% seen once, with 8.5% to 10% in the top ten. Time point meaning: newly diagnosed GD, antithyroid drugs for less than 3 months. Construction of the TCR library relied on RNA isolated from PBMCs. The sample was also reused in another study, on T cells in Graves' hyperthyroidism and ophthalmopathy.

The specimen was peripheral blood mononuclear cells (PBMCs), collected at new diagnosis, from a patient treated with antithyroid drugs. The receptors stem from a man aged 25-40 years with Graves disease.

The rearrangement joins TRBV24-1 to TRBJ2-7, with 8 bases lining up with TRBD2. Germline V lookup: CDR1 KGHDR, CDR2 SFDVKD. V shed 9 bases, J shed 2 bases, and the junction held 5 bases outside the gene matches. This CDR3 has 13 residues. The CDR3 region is CATQGTRTYEQYF. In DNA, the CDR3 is TGTGCCACCCAAGGGACTAGAACCTACGAGCAGTACTTC.

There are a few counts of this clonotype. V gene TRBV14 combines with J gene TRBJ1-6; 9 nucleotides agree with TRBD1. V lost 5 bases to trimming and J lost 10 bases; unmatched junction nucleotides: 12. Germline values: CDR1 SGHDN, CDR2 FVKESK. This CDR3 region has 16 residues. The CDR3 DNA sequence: TGTGCCAGCAGCTACATGTCCGGGACAGGGAACTCACCCCTCCACTTT. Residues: CASSYMSGTGNSPLHF.

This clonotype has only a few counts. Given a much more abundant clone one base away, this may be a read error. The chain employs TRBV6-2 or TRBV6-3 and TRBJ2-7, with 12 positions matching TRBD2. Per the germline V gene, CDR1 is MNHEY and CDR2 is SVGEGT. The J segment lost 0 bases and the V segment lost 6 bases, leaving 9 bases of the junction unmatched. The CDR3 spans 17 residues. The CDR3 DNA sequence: TGTGCCAGCAGAAGGGGACTAGCGGGCGAAAGCTCCTACGAGCAGTACTTC. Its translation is CASRRGLAGESSYEQYF.

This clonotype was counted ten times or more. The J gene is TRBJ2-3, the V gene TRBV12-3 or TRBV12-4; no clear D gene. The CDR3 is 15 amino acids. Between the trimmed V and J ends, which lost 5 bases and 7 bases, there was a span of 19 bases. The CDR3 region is CASSRSSRVSHTQYF. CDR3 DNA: TGTGCCAGCAGTCGCTCCAGCCGAGTTTCGCATACGCAGTATTTT.

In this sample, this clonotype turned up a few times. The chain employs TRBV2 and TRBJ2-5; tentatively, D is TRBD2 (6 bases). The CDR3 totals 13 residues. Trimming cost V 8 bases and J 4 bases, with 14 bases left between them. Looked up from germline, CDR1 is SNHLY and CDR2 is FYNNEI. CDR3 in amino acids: CASVRGYVETQYF. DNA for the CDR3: TGTGCCAGCGTGCGGGGTTACGTAGAGACCCAGTACTTC.

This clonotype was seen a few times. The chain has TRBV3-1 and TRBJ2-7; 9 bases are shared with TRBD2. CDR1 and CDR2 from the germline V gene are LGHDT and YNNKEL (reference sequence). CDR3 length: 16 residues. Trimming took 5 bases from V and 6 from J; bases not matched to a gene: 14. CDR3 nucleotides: TGTGCCAGCAGCTCAGCAATAGCGGGAGATGGAGGCGAGCAGTACTTC. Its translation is CASSSAIAGDGGEQYF.

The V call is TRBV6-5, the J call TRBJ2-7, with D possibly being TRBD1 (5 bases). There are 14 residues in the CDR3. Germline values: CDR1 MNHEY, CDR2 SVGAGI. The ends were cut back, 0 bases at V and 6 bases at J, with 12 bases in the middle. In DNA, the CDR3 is TGTGCCAGCAGTTACTCGGGGCCGACTGCCGAGCAGTACTTC. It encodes CASSYSGPTAEQYF.

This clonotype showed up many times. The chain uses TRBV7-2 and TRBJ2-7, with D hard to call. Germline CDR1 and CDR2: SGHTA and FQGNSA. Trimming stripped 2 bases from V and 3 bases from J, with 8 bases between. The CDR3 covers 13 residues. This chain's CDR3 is CASSLSGGYEQYF. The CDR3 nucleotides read TGTGCCAGCAGCTTATCCGGCGGCTACGAGCAGTACTTC.

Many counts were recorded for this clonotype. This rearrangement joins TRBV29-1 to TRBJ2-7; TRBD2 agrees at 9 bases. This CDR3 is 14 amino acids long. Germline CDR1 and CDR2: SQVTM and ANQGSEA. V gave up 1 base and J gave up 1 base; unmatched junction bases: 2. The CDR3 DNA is TGCAGCGTTGAAGGGCTAGCGGGATCCTACGAGCAGTACTTC. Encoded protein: CSVEGLAGSYEQYF.

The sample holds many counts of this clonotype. CDR3 residues: CASSQGVRITQETQYF. The CDR3 bases are TGTGCCAGCAGCCAAGGAGTTAGGATAACACAAGAGACCCAGTACTTC. The gene calls are TRBV14 and TRBJ2-5; D unresolved. V was shortened by 1 base and J by 2 bases, with 14 bases between the two germline ends. This CDR3 is built from 16 residues. Germline CDR1 and CDR2: SGHDN and FVKESK.